Below, 18 T cell receptor beta chains from the same sample are listed, as sequenced in a study of cytomegalovirus exposure and HLA in healthy donors. PCR amplification relied on 60 Vbeta primers (plus 13 Jbeta primers). Produced via immunoSEQ multiplex PCR; TCRdb's table is partial and in-frame only. The table lists 150,000 to 200,000 clones, roughly 88% of them singletons. Sample: PBMCs. The receptors were gathered from a man aged 50 to 60 in good health and CMV-seropositive.

The chain has TRBV7-2 and TRBJ1-3, with D possibly TRBD1 on 5 matching bases. The CDR3 totals 15 residues. Trimming left V 0 bases short and J 4 bases short, with 10 bases between. Per the germline V gene, CDR1 is SGHTA and CDR2 is FQGNSA. The DNA of the CDR3 is TGTGCCAGCAGCTTAGCCGGGACTCTCGGAAACACCATATATTTT. Its protein is CASSLAGTLGNTIYF.

The CDR3 region has the DNA TGTGCCAGCAGCTTTTGGGACAGGGGAATCAATCAGCCCCAGCATTTT. Protein product: CASSFWDRGINQPQHF. The chain combines TRBV7-6 with TRBJ1-5; 10 bases are shared with TRBD1. Germline lookup yields CDR1 SGHVS and CDR2 FNYEAQ. The CDR3 has 16 amino acids. Trimming took 3 bases from V and 3 from J; bases not matched to a gene: 5.

This clone was detected only once. This rearrangement joins TRBV6-1 to TRBJ2-7, with D maybe TRBD2 (6 bases). From germline, CDR1 is MNHNS and CDR2 SASEGT. Trimming stripped 3 bases from V and 2 bases from J, with 11 bases between. The CDR3 extends over 14 amino acids. CDR3 protein: CASSDIAATYEQYV. DNA for the CDR3: TGTGCCAGCAGTGATATAGCGGCAACCTACGAGCAGTACGTC.

The chain combines TRBV5-1 with TRBJ1-1, with 7 bases identical to TRBD1. The junction had 3 bases not matched to a gene; V was cut back by 4 bases and J by 6 bases. This CDR3 comprises 12 residues. Germline V gene sequence: CDR1 SGHRS, CDR2 YFSETQ. This CDR3 is CASSPRGAEAFF. The CDR3 DNA is TGCGCCAGCAGCCCCAGGGGGGCTGAAGCTTTCTTT. Filled out from reference TRBV5-1 and TRBJ1-1, the complete variable domain reads KAGVTQTPRYLIKTRGQQVTLSCSPISGHRSVSWYQQTPGQGLQFLFEYFSETQRNKGNFPGRFSGRQFSNSRSEMNVSTLELGDSALYLCASSPRGAEAFFGQGTRLTVV.

This clone was observed a single time. The chain couples TRBV6-5 to TRBJ2-3; 11 positions match TRBD2. Germline V gene data show CDR1 as MNHEY and CDR2 as SVGAGI. CDR3 size: 14 residues. J gave up 5 bases and V 6 bases, and 4 bases lay outside the gene matches. The CDR3 DNA reads TGTGCCAGCAGCACGGGACTAGCGGAAGATACGCAGTATTTT. This codes for CASSTGLAEDTQYF.

The gene calls are TRBV11-2 and TRBJ2-1, with TRBD1 identical over 10 bases. From germline, CDR1 is SGHAT and CDR2 FQNNGV. The length of the CDR3 is 19 residues. Trimming removed 5 bases from V and 3 bases from J; junction bases left unmatched: 16. The CDR3: CASSTAGTGVPRFYNEQFF. The CDR3 DNA follows: TGTGCCAGCAGCACCGCCGGGACAGGGGTTCCAAGGTTCTACAATGAGCAGTTCTTC.

The genes are TRBV5-1 and TRBJ2-1; D is uncertain. Germline assignment: CDR1 SGHRS and CDR2 YFSETQ. V was cut by 0 bases and J by 5 bases, with 12 bases left in between. The CDR3 totals 15 residues. CDR3: CASSLAWSRDNEQFF. The CDR3 DNA follows: TGCGCCAGCAGCTTGGCGTGGTCTCGGGACAATGAGCAGTTCTTC. Drawing the rest from reference TRBV5-1 and TRBJ2-1, the complete variable domain is KAGVTQTPRYLIKTRGQQVTLSCSPISGHRSVSWYQQTPGQGLQFLFEYFSETQRNKGNFPGRFSGRQFSNSRSEMNVSTLELGDSALYLCASSLAWSRDNEQFFGPGTRLTVL.

The V and J genes are TRBV30 and TRBJ1-1, with a weak D call TRBD1 (6 bases). Between the trimmed V and J ends, which lost 0 bases and 1 base, there was a span of 9 bases. The germline CDR1 and CDR2 sequences are GTSNPN and SVGIG (reference sequence). There are 14 residues in the CDR3. The CDR3 sequence: CAWSVPGENTEAFF. The DNA for the CDR3 is TGTGCCTGGAGTGTTCCAGGGGAGAACACTGAAGCTTTCTTT. Supplemented by reference TRBV30 and TRBJ1-1, the full variable domain reads SQTIHQWPATLVQPVGSPLSLECTVEGTSNPNLYWYRQAAGRGLQLLFYSVGIGQISSEVPQNLSASRPQDRQFILSSKKLLLSDSGFYLCAWSVPGENTEAFFGQGTRLTVV.

This rearrangement joins TRBV5-1 to TRBJ2-7; 8 bases are a match to TRBD1. This CDR3 has 17 amino acids. V lost 5 bases, J lost 5 bases, and 18 bases stayed unmatched. The germline CDR1 and CDR2 sequences are SGHRS and YFSETQ. The CDR3 region has the DNA TGCGCCAGCAGGGGCTTCGATATCCTGGACAGGGTCCACGAGCAGTACGTC. This gives the protein CASRGFDILDRVHEQYV.

The genes are TRBV2 and TRBJ2-5; perhaps TRBD1 as D (6 bases). V dropped 5 bases and J dropped 5 bases, with 15 bases sitting between them. CDR3 length equals 14 residues. Germline assignment: CDR1 SNHLY and CDR2 FYNNEI. This chain's CDR3 is CASSTYRDGETQYF. For the CDR3, the DNA is TGTGCCAGCAGTACATACAGGGACGGGGAGACCCAGTACTTC. The full variable domain, completed using reference TRBV2 and TRBJ2-5, is EPEVTQTPSHQVTQMGQEVILRCVPISNHLYFYWYRQILGQKVEFLVSFYNNEISEKSEIFDDQFSVERPDGSNFTLKIRSTKLEDSAMYFCASSTYRDGETQYFGPGTRLLVL.

This clone was seen a handful of times. The V call is TRBV2, the J call TRBJ2-5, with 12 positions matching TRBD2. After removal of 3 bases from V and 4 bases from J, the junction contained 6 bases not matched to a gene. Germline V gene lookup returns CDR1 SNHLY and CDR2 FYNNEI. The CDR3 covers 16 residues. CDR3 protein: CASSDLAGGHGETQYF. The DNA for the CDR3 is TGTGCCAGCAGTGATCTAGCGGGGGGGCATGGAGAGACCCAGTACTTC.

V usage is TRBV5-1 and J usage is TRBJ2-5; D is uncertain. Trimming stripped 0 bases from V and 4 bases from J, with 7 bases between. Germline V gene sequence: CDR1 SGHRS, CDR2 YFSETQ. This CDR3 comprises 13 residues. For the CDR3, the DNA is TGCGCCAGCAGCTTGGGACACGGAGAGACCCAGTACTTC. Translation: CASSLGHGETQYF.

This clone was observed a handful of times. The rearrangement uses TRBV5-1 and TRBJ1-2; 10 nucleotides line up with TRBD1. Germline-derived CDR1 and CDR2 are SGHRS and YFSETQ. The CDR3 has 14 residues. Germline trimming cut 4 bases from V and 8 bases from J; bases unmatched to any gene: 8. This CDR3 is CASSTPGQGSGYTF. CDR3 DNA: TGCGCCAGCAGCACACCGGGACAGGGGAGCGGCTACACCTTC.

This sequence joins TRBV29-1 and TRBJ1-1; 7 nucleotides align to TRBD1. The CDR3 is 14 residues long. J was trimmed by 8 bases and V by 4 bases; bases with no gene match: 13. Germline CDR1 reads SQVTM; CDR2 reads ANQGSEA. This CDR3 reads CSVGGPGGTTEAFF. The DNA for the CDR3 is TGCAGCGTTGGGGGACCAGGGGGAACGACCGAAGCTTTCTTT.

This clone turned up a few times. The rearrangement links TRBV10-1 to TRBJ2-7, with D tentatively TRBD1 (5 bases). The CDR3 length is 11 residues. Deletions cut 8 bases from V and 6 bases from J, with 11 bases between. From germline, CDR1 is WNHNN and CDR2 SYGVQD (reference sequence). CDR3 nucleotide sequence: TGCGCCAGCGGCGACAGCGCCGAGCAGTACGTC. It yields the protein CASGDSAEQYV.

V gene TRBV5-1 combines with J gene TRBJ2-3; TRBD2 matches 11 bases. J gave up 2 bases and V 4 bases, and 9 bases lay outside the gene matches. The CDR3 length is 17 residues. Germline V gene data show CDR1 as SGHRS and CDR2 as YFSETQ. This CDR3 reads CASSRAGTSGFTDTQYF. In DNA, the CDR3 is TGCGCCAGCAGCCGTGCCGGGACTAGCGGTTTCACAGATACGCAGTATTTT.

The table lists this clone with a count of one. The chain combines TRBV5-3 with TRBJ1-1, with TRBD1 identical over 7 bases. TRBV5-3 is an ORF; its function is uncertain. The CDR3 length is 18 residues. V shed 0 bases, J shed 0 bases, and the junction held 11 bases outside the gene matches. The CDR3 region has the DNA TGTGCCAGAAGCTTGGAGGAGGGGGCGGCCTCGATGAACACTGAAGCTTTCTTT. Protein product: CARSLEEGAASMNTEAFF.

The chain links TRBV2 to TRBJ1-1; unclear D gene. Trimming stripped 7 bases from V and 4 bases from J, with 31 bases between. The CDR3 covers 19 residues. The germline CDR1 and CDR2 sequences are SNHLY and FYNNEI. CDR3 amino acids: CASTLVAFSNIGGGTEAFF. In nucleotides, the CDR3 is TGTGCCAGCACCCTAGTTGCATTTTCGAATATAGGTGGTGGCACTGAAGCTTTCTTT.